The rows below give T cell receptor beta chains drawn from one sample of a study of T cell repertoires in cytomegalovirus infection. Each CDR3 protein is one row after TCRdb ran MiXCR on the reads. The sample includes over 250,000 distinct CDR3 sequences, more than 20% of them seen just once. The source material was PBMCs. The source is a human donor in good health (CMV status not recorded). Some clones in this sample may be carry-over from other donors' samples. Both conserved end residues are part of each CDR3. D genes are given only for firm matches. Expanded clones are given a class, and other clones once, few, many or no size at all.

size	V	J	D	DNA	CDR3
.	TRBV3-1	TRBJ2-5	TRBD2	TGTGCCAGCAGCCAAGATGGTCGACTAGCGTACCAAGAGACCCAGTACTTC	CASSQDGRLAYQETQYF
.	TRBV20-1	TRBJ2-1	TRBD2	TGCAGTGCTAGAGACGGGCAGCGGGGGGGCTACTACAATGAGCAGTTCTTC	CSARDGQRGGYYNEQFF
.	TRBV28	TRBJ2-2	TRBD1	TGTGCCAGCAGGAGACAGGGGGTATCGAACACCGGGGAGCTGTTTTTT	CASRRQGVSNTGELFF
.	TRBV5-6	TRBJ2-4	TRBD1	TGTGCCAGCAGCTTAAGGGGGCCGGCCAAAAACATTCAGTACTTC	CASSLRGPAKNIQYF
few	TRBV28	TRBJ1-1	.	TGTGCCAGCAGGAAATACAGGGTAGAGGATGAAGCTTTCTTT	CASRKYRVEDEAFF
few	TRBV29-1	TRBJ2-7	.	TGCAGCGTTGGAGGGCAGGGTATGCGGGAGCAGTACTTC	CSVGGQGMREQYF
.	TRBV6-2/TRBV6-3	TRBJ2-1	.	TGTGCCAGCAGCCCCCGGAGGCTAACCTCGAATGAGCAGTTCTTC	CASSPRRLTSNEQFF
.	TRBV7-2	TRBJ2-5	TRBD2	TGTGCCAGCAGCTCGGGACTAGCGGGAGGGGAACAAGAGACCCAGTACTTC	CASSSGLAGGEQETQYF
.	TRBV14	TRBJ2-7	TRBD2	TGTGCCAGCAGCCAAGCTAGCGGTCGTACCTACGAGCAGTACTTC	CASSQASGRTYEQYF
.	TRBV6-2/TRBV6-3	TRBJ2-3	.	TGTGCCAGCAGTAGTCCGGGACTCCGGGTCTCAGATACGCAGTATTTT	CASSSPGLRVSDTQYF
.	TRBV28	TRBJ2-4	TRBD2	TGTGCCAGCTCACCGGGACTAGCGGGGGCGGGGGTAGCCAAAAACATTCAGTACTTC	CASSPGLAGAGVAKNIQYF
.	TRBV4-1	TRBJ2-1	TRBD2	TGTGCCAGCAGCATGCAAGGTACTAGCGGGGCGGACTATGAGCAGTTCTTC	CASSMQGTSGADYEQFF
.	TRBV2	TRBJ2-1	.	TGTGCCAGCAGTGAAGCGCTCGGCAGGGTCCATGAGCAGTTCTTC	CASSEALGRVHEQFF
many	TRBV7-2	TRBJ2-3	.	TGTGCCAGCAGCTTAATGTACTCAGATACGCAGTATTTT	CASSLMYSDTQYF
few	TRBV28	TRBJ2-6	.	TGTGCCAGCAGTTTATGGACCCAGGCTGGGGCCAACGTCCTGACTTTC	CASSLWTQAGANVLTF
.	TRBV6-2/TRBV6-3	TRBJ1-2	.	TGTGCCACCCGATATGAGCAGGGGTACTATGGCTACACCTTC	CATRYEQGYYGYTF
many	TRBV11-2	TRBJ2-3	.	TGTGCCAGCAGCTTAGTTTTTGGACGGAACACAGATACGCAGTATTTT	CASSLVFGRNTDTQYF